This is a list of T cell receptor beta chains from one sample in a study of blood T cell repertoires in COVID-19. Repertoires were generated with immunoSEQ multiplex PCR, while TCRdb's copy carries only in-frame clones and drops some. The sample shows 150,000 to 200,000 clones, more than 65% of them seen only once. Sequenced material: PBMCs or T cells enriched from blood (not recorded which). The receptors were sampled from a man aged 35-49 years who had recovered from COVID-19. Both conserved end residues are part of each CDR3. Fields, in order: clone size, V gene, J gene, D gene, CDR3 DNA, CDR3 protein. The D gene is left open where the match is weak. Clone size is shown for a subset of rows, as once, few, many or a class of expanded clone.

size: NA
V: TRBV9
J: TRBJ2-2
D: TRBD1
DNA: TGTGCCAGCAGTCCGATAAGGGGGCGAATGAGCGGGGAGCTGTTTTTT
CDR3: CASSPIRGRMSGELFF

size: NA
V: TRBV7-7
J: TRBJ2-3
D: TRBD2
DNA: TGTGCCAGCAGCCCCGGGACTAGCCGCACAGATACGCAGTATTTT
CDR3: CASSPGTSRTDTQYF

size: NA
V: TRBV3-1/TRBV3-2
J: TRBJ2-6
D: TRBD1
DNA: TGTGCCAGCAGCCATCGACAGGGCCTAGTCTCTGGGGCCAACGTCCTGACTTTC
CDR3: CASSHRQGLVSGANVLTF

size: NA
V: TRBV5-6
J: TRBJ1-2
D: TRBD1
DNA: TGTGCCAGCAGCGCCTCGGGACAGGTCTATGGCTACACCTTC
CDR3: CASSASGQVYGYTF

size: NA
V: TRBV15
J: TRBJ2-2
D: TRBD2
DNA: TGTGCCACCAGCAGAGAAAAAGGACTAGCGGGGGGTAACACCGGGGAGCTGTTTTTT
CDR3: CATSREKGLAGGNTGELFF

size: few
V: TRBV19
J: TRBJ2-6
D: NA
DNA: TGTGCCAGTATGCGGGACTTAGGATCTGGGGCCAACGTCCTGACTTTC
CDR3: CASMRDLGSGANVLTF

size: NA
V: TRBV2
J: TRBJ1-5
D: NA
DNA: TGTGCCAGCAGTGGCTACGGGGGGTTGAGCAATCAGCCCCAGCATTTT
CDR3: CASSGYGGLSNQPQHF

size: NA
V: TRBV9
J: TRBJ1-2
D: NA
DNA: TGTGCCAGCAGCCCCCCGGGGTTCTATGGCTACACCTTC
CDR3: CASSPPGFYGYTF

size: NA
V: TRBV29-1
J: TRBJ2-7
D: NA
DNA: TGCAGCGTTGTCCGGGGTTTTTCCTACGAGCAGTACTTC
CDR3: CSVVRGFSYEQYF

size: NA
V: TRBV6-5
J: TRBJ1-6
D: NA
DNA: TGTGCCAGCAGTTATCACGGGAGCTCCTATAATTCACCCCTCCACTTT
CDR3: CASSYHGSSYNSPLHF

size: NA
V: TRBV7-9
J: TRBJ1-1
D: TRBD1
DNA: TGTGCCAGCAGGCCTACAGGGGAAGGGGAAGCTTTCTTT
CDR3: CASRPTGEGEAFF

size: once
V: TRBV5-1
J: TRBJ2-3
D: NA
DNA: TGCGCCAGCAGCCCCTGGGGGGAAGATACGCAGTATTTT
CDR3: CASSPWGEDTQYF

size: NA
V: TRBV15
J: TRBJ1-2
D: TRBD1
DNA: TGTGCCACTACGGACAGGGCCGGAAACTATGGCTACACCTTC
CDR3: CATTDRAGNYGYTF

size: NA
V: TRBV10-3
J: TRBJ2-1
D: NA
DNA: TGTGCCATCAGTGGCTTGGGAGATGAGCAGTTCTTC
CDR3: CAISGLGDEQFF

size: NA
V: TRBV10-3
J: TRBJ2-7
D: TRBD1
DNA: TGTGCCATCAGTGAAGGGACAGGGAACCTCTACGAGCAGTACTTC
CDR3: CAISEGTGNLYEQYF

size: few
V: TRBV2
J: TRBJ1-3
D: NA
DNA: TGTGCCAGCAGTGAACACATCGGAAACACCATATATTTT
CDR3: CASSEHIGNTIYF

size: NA
V: TRBV4-1
J: TRBJ1-1
D: NA
DNA: TGCGCCAGCAGCCAAGGGGCTTACACTGAAGCTTTCTTT
CDR3: CASSQGAYTEAFF

size: NA
V: TRBV19
J: TRBJ1-2
D: NA
DNA: TGTGCCAGTAGTTTGGCCGACTCCTTCTATGGCTACACCTTC
CDR3: CASSLADSFYGYTF

size: NA
V: TRBV28
J: TRBJ1-1
D: NA
DNA: TGTGCCAGCAGCCTGGACAGTCGGAGAACTGAAGCTTTCTTT
CDR3: CASSLDSRRTEAFF

size: NA
V: TRBV12-3/TRBV12-4
J: TRBJ2-3
D: NA
DNA: TGTGCCAGCAGTTTGACTAGGTGGCATACGCAGTATTTT
CDR3: CASSLTRWHTQYF

size: NA
V: TRBV28
J: TRBJ1-2
D: TRBD1
DNA: TGTGCCAGCAGACAGGGGTGGGGCTACACCTTC
CDR3: CASRQGWGYTF

size: NA
V: TRBV6-5
J: TRBJ2-3
D: TRBD1
DNA: TGTGCCAGCAGCCGGGACAGATCCACAGATACGCAGTATTTT
CDR3: CASSRDRSTDTQYF

size: once
V: TRBV5-1
J: TRBJ2-7
D: NA
DNA: TGCGCCAGCAGCGGTACTTCCGGGACATCCTCATACGAGCAGTACTTC
CDR3: CASSGTSGTSSYEQYF

size: NA
V: TRBV10-2
J: TRBJ2-1
D: NA
DNA: TGCGCCAGCAGTGAGAGAGGCTCCTACAATGAGCAGTTCTTC
CDR3: CASSERGSYNEQFF

size: NA
V: TRBV19
J: TRBJ1-2
D: NA
DNA: TGTGCCAGTCGAGGGCAGGGGTTCTATGGCTACACCTTC
CDR3: CASRGQGFYGYTF

size: NA
V: TRBV5-6
J: TRBJ2-5
D: NA
DNA: TGTGCCAGCAGCTTCCTGGGTCGACTCCAAGAGACCCAGTACTTC
CDR3: CASSFLGRLQETQYF

size: NA
V: TRBV2
J: TRBJ2-5
D: NA
DNA: TGTGCCAGCAGTGAAGGGGGCCACCAAGAGACCCAGTACTTC
CDR3: CASSEGGHQETQYF

size: NA
V: TRBV7-8
J: TRBJ1-6
D: TRBD1
DNA: TGTGCCAGCAGCATAGGGACAGCCAATTCACCCCTCCACTTT
CDR3: CASSIGTANSPLHF

size: NA
V: TRBV27
J: TRBJ2-2
D: TRBD1
DNA: TGTGCCAGCAGGATCTCCGGGACAGGGTCCGGGGAGCTGTTTTTT
CDR3: CASRISGTGSGELFF